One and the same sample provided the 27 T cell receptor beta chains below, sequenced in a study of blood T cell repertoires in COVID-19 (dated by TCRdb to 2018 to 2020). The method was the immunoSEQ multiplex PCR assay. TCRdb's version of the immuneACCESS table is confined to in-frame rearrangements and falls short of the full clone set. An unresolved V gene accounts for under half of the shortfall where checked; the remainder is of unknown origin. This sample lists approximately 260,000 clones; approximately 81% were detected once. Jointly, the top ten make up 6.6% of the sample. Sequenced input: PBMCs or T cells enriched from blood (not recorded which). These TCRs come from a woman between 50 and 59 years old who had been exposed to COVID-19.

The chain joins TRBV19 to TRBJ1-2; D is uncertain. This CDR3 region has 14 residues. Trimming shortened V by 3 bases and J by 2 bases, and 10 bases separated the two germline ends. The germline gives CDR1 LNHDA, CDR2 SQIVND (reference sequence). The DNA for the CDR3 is TGTGCCAGTAGTATCGACAACCTAAACTATGGCTACACCTTC. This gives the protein CASSIDNLNYGYTF.

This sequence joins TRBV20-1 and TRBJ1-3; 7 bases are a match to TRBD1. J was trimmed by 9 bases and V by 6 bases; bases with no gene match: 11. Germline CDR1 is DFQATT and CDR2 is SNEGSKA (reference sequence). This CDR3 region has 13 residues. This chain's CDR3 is CSASTTGFTTIYF. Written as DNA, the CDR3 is TGCAGTGCCAGTACGACAGGGTTCACCACCATATATTTT.

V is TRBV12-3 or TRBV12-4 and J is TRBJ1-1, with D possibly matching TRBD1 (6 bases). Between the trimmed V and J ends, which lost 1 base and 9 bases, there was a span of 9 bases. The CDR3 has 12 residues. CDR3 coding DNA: TGTGCCAGCAGTTTAGTTGGACAGAAAGCTTTCTTT. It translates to CASSLVGQKAFF.

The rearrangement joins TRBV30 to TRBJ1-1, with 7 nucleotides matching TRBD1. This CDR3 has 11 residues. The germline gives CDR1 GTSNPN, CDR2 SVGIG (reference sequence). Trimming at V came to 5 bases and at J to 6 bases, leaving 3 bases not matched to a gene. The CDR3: CAWSTGAEAFF. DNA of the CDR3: TGTGCCTGGTCTACAGGGGCTGAAGCTTTCTTT.

CDR3 DNA: TGTGCCAGCAGTTATTCATACAGGGGTGAGGACTATGGCTACACCTTC. Translating gives CASSYSYRGEDYGYTF. The chain carries TRBV6-5 and TRBJ1-2, with 7 positions matching TRBD1. The length of the CDR3 is 16 residues. The germline CDR1 and CDR2 sequences are MNHEY and SVGAGI. J gave up 3 bases and V 3 bases, and 10 bases lay outside the gene matches.

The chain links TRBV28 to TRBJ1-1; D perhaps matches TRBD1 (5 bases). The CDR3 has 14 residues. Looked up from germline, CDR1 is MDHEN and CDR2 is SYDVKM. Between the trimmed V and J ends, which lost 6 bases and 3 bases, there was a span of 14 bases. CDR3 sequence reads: CASSPAGRHTEAFF. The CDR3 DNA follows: TGTGCCAGCAGCCCGGCAGGGAGGCACACTGAAGCTTTCTTT. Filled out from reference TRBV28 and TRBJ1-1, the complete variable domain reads DVKVTQSSRYLVKRTGEKVFLECVQDMDHENMFWYRQDPGLGLRLIYFSYDVKMKEKGDIPEGYSVSREKKERFSLILESASTNQTSMYLCASSPAGRHTEAFFGQGTRLTVV.

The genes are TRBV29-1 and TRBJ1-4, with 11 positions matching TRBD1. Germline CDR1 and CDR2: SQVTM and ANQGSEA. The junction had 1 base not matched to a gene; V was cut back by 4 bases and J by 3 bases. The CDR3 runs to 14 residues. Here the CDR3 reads CSVVGQGANEKLFF. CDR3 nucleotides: TGCAGCGTTGTGGGACAGGGGGCTAATGAAAAACTGTTTTTT.

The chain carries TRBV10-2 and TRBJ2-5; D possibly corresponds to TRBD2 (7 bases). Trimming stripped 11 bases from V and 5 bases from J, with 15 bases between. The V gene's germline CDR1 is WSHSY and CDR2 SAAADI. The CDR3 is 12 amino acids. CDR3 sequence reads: CASRRGGETQYF. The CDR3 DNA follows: TGCGCCTCCCGTAGGGGGGGGGAGACCCAGTACTTC.

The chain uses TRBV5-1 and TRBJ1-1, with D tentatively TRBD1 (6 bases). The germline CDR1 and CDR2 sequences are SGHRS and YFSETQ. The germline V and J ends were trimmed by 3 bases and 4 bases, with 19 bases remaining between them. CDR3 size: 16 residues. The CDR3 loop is CASSSGAQGISTEAFF. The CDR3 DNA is TGCGCCAGCAGCTCGGGTGCGCAGGGGATAAGCACTGAAGCTTTCTTT.

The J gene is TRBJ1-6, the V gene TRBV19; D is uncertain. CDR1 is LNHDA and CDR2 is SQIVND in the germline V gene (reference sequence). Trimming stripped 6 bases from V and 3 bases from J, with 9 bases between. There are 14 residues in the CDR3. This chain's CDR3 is CASSIRGYNSPLHF. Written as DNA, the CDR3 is TGTGCCAGTAGCATCCGGGGCTATAATTCACCCCTCCACTTT.

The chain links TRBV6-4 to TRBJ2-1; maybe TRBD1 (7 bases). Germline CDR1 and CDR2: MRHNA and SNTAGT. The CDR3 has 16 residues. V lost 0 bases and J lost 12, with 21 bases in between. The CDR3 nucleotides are TGTGCCAGCAGTGACTCTGGGACGCCTAACCAGGGGGGGCAGTTCTTC. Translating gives CASSDSGTPNQGGQFF.

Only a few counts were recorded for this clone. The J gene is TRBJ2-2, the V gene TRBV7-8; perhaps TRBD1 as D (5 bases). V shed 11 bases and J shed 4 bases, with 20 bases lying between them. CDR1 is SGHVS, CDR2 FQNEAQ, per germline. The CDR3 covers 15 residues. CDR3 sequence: CASTDSARITGELFF. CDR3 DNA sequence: TGTGCCTCCACAGACAGTGCTCGAATCACCGGGGAGCTGTTTTTT.

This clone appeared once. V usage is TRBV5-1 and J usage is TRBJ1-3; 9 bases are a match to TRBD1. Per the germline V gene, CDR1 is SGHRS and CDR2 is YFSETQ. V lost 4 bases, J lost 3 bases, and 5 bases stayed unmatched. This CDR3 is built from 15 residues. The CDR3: CASSPGDRDGNTIYF. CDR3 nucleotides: TGCGCCAGCAGCCCCGGGGACAGGGATGGAAACACCATATATTTT.

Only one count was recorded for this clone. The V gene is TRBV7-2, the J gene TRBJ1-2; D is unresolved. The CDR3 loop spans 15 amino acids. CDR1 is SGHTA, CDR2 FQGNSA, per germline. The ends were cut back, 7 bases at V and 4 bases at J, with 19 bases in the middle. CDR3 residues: CASIFPRRRVYGYTF. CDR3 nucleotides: TGTGCCAGCATCTTCCCCCGGAGGAGGGTCTATGGCTACACCTTC.

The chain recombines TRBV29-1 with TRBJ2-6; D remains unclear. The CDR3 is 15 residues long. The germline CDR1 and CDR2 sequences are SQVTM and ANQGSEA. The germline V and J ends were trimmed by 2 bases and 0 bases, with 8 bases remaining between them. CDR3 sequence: CSVEIGSSGANVLTF. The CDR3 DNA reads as TGCAGCGTTGAAATCGGTAGCTCTGGGGCCAACGTCCTGACTTTC.

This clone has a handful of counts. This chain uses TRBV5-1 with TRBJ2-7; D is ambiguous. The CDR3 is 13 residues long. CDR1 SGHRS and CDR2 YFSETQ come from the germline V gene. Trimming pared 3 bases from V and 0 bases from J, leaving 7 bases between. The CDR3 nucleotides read TGCGCCAGCAGCTGGAGTCCCTCCTACGAGCAGTACTTC. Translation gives CASSWSPSYEQYF. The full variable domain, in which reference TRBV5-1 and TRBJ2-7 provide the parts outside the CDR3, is KAGVTQTPRYLIKTRGQQVTLSCSPISGHRSVSWYQQTPGQGLQFLFEYFSETQRNKGNFPGRFSGRQFSNSRSEMNVSTLELGDSALYLCASSWSPSYEQYFGPGTRLTVT.

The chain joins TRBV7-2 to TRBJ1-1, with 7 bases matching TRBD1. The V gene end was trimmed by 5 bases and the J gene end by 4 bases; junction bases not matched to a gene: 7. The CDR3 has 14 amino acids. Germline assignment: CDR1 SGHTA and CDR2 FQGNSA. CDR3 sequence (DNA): TGTGCCAGCAGCGCCTCACAGGGGCGCACTGAAGCTTTCTTT. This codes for CASSASQGRTEAFF.

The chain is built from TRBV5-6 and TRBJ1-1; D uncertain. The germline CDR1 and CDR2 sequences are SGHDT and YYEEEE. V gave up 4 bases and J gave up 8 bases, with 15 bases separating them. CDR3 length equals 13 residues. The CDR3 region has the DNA TGTGCCAGCAGCCCCGCCGGAGCGGGCGAAGCTTTCTTT. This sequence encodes CASSPAGAGEAFF.

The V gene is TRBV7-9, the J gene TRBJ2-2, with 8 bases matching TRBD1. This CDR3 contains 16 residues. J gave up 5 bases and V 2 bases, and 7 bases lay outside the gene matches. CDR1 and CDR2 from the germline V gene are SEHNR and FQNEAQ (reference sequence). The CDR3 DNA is TGTGCCAGCAGCTTAATCGGCAGGGGGCGAACCGGGGAGCTGTTTTTT. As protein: CASSLIGRGRTGELFF.

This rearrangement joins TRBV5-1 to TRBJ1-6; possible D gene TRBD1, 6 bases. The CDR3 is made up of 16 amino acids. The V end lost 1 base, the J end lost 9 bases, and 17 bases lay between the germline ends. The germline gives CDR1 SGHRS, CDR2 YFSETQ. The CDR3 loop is CASSLFRQEPPSPLHF. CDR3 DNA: TGCGCCAGCAGCTTGTTCAGACAGGAGCCTCCTTCACCCCTCCACTTT. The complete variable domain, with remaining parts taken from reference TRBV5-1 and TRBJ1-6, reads KAGVTQTPRYLIKTRGQQVTLSCSPISGHRSVSWYQQTPGQGLQFLFEYFSETQRNKGNFPGRFSGRQFSNSRSEMNVSTLELGDSALYLCASSLFRQEPPSPLHFGNGTRLTVT.

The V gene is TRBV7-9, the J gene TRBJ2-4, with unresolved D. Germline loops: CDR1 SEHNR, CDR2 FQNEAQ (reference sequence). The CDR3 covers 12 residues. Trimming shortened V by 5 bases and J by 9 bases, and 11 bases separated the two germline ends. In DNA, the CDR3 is TGTGCCAGCAGCACCCCAGTAAGCATTCAGTACTTC. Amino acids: CASSTPVSIQYF.

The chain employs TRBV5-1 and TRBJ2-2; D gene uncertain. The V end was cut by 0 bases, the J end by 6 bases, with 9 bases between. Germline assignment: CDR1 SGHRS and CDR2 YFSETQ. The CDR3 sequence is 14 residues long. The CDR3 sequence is CASSLDTVAGELFF. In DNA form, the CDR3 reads TGCGCCAGCAGCTTGGACACCGTGGCCGGGGAGCTGTTTTTT.

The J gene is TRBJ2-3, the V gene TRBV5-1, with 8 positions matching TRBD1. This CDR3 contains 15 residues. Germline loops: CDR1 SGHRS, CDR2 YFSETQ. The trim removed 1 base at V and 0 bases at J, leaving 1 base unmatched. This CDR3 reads CASSLWTGSTDTQYF. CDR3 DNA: TGCGCCAGCAGCTTGTGGACAGGGAGCACAGATACGCAGTATTTT.

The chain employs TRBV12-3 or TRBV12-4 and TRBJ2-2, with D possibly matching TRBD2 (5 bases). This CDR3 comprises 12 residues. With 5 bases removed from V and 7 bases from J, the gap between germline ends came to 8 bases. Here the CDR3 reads CASSRGFGELFF. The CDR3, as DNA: TGTGCCAGCAGTCGGGGTTTCGGGGAGCTGTTTTTT.

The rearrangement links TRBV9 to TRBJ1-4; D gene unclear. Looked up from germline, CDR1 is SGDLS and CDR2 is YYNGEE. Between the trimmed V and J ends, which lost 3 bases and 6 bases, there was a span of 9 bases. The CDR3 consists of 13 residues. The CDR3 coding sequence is TGTGCCAGCAGCGCAGGATCGGATGAAAAACTGTTTTTT. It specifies CASSAGSDEKLFF.

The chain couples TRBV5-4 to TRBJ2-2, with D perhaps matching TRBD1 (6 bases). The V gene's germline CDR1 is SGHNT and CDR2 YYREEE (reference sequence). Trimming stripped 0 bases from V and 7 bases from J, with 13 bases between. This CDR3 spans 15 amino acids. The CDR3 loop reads CASSLAPARGGELFF. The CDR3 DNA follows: TGTGCCAGCAGCTTGGCCCCGGCCAGGGGCGGGGAGCTGTTTTTT.

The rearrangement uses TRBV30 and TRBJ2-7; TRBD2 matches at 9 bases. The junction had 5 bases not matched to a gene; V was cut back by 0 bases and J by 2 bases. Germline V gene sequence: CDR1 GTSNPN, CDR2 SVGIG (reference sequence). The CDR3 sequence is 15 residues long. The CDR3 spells CAWSVGRGGPYEQYF. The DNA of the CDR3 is TGTGCCTGGAGTGTAGGGCGGGGGGGCCCCTACGAGCAGTACTTC.